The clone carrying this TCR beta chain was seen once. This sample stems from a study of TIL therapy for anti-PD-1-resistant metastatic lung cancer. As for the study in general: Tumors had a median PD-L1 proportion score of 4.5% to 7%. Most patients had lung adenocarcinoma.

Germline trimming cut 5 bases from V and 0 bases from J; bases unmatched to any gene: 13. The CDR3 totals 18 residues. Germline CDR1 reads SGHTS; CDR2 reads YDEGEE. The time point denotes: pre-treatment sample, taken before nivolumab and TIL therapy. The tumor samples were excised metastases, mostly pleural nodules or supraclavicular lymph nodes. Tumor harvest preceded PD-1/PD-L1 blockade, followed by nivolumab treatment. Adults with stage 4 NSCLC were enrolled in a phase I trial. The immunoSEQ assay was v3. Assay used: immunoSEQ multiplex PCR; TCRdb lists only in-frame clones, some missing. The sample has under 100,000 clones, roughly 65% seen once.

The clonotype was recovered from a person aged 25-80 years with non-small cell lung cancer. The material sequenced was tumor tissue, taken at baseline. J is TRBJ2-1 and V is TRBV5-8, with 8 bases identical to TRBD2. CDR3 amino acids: CASRTGLGRAGSYNEQFF. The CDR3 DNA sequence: TGTGCCAGCAGGACGGGACTAGGCCGAGCTGGCTCCTACAATGAGCAGTTCTTC.